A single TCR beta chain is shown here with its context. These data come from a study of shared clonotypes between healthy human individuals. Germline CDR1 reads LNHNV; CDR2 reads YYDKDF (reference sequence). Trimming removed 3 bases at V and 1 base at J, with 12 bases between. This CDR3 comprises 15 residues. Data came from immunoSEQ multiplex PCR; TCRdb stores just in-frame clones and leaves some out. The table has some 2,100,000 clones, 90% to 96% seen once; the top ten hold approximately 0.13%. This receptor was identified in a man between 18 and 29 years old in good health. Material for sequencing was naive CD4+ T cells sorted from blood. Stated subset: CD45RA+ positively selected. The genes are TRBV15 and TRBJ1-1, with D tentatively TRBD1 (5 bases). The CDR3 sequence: CATSRDGTPNTEAFF. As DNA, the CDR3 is TGTGCCACCAGCAGGGACGGGACTCCGAACACTGAAGCTTTCTTT.